This is a list of T cell receptor beta chains from one sample in a study of post-analysis software for immune sequencing data. TCRdb re-analysed the PCR reads in MiXCR, keeping a single row per CDR3 protein. Of about 770,000 distinct CDR3 sequences in the sample, 46% are singletons; the top ten hold roughly 4.9%. What was sequenced was blood. All receptors derive from a girl aged 5-17 years with multiple sclerosis. The CDR3 runs from the conserved cysteine through the conserved F or W.

TRBV7-2,TRBJ2-7,CASSLAADRGYEQYF
TRBV7-9,TRBJ1-1,CATAGGRTEAFF
TRBV5-1,TRBJ2-5,CASRGPGRQETQYF
TRBV28,TRBJ1-6,CATDRVRSSPLHF
TRBV20-1,TRBJ2-1,CSAHTAGSLGDEQFF
TRBV9,TRBJ1-6,CTSSPTGVGSPLHF
TRBV15,TRBJ2-7,CATSRDRADRGRYEQYF
TRBV4-3,TRBJ1-2,CASSQGTGENYGYTF
TRBV20-1,NA,CSARTPDSLEQYF
TRBV7-2,TRBJ2-7,CASSLVGQLSYEQYF
TRBV29-1,TRBJ2-3,CSVGTSGRDTQYF
TRBV20-1,TRBJ2-1,CSARGWADTYNEQFF
TRBV12-3/TRBV12-4,TRBJ1-5,CASSYSRGPSNQPQHF
TRBV29-1,TRBJ2-1,CSVWFNEQFF
TRBV5-6,TRBJ2-1,CASSDGQKAYNEQFF
TRBV6-4,TRBJ2-3,CASSATSGNTDTQYF
TRBV7-2,TRBJ2-1,CASSLEAASGSTTQFF
TRBV9,TRBJ1-2,CASSTDRTGARNYGYTF
TRBV6-6,TRBJ1-6,CASRYPQGDSPLHF
TRBV5-1,TRBJ2-3,CASSLAGGLTSDTQYF
TRBV10-3,TRBJ2-1,CAISEMGTSGRGYNEQFF
TRBV12-3/TRBV12-4,TRBJ1-1,CASSDRERSEAFF